What follows are 17 T cell receptor beta chains derived from one specimen sequenced in a study of T-cell memory formation after mild COVID-19. TCRdb re-derived calls from the 5' RACE reads in MiXCR, one entry per CDR3 protein. The repertoire holds some 200,000 distinct CDR3 sequences, over 9% seen once, with 3% to 4% in the top ten. The sample taken for sequencing was PBMCs or a T cell subset sorted from them (not recorded which). The receptors here all came from a man aged 18 to 30 who had mild COVID-19 (a few samples of this study predate the infection). Cell type and time point are not known.

This clonotype was seen a few times. The V gene is TRBV7-2, the J gene TRBJ1-5, with D unclear. Germline V lookup: CDR1 SGHTA, CDR2 FQGNSA. The ends were cut back, 5 bases at V and 1 base at J, with 12 bases in the middle. CDR3 length: 15 amino acids. CDR3 region: CASSTSWGSNQPQHF. CDR3 nucleotide sequence: TGTGCCAGCAGCACGTCCTGGGGAAGCAATCAGCCCCAGCATTTT.

This clonotype turned up a few times. V gene TRBV20-1 combines with J gene TRBJ2-1, with 11 bases matching TRBD2. Germline CDR1 and CDR2: DFQATT and SNEGSKA (reference sequence). There are 13 residues in the CDR3. For the CDR3, the DNA is TGCAAGGTAGCGGGGGGGCGGAACAATGAGCAGTTCTTC. This encodes CKVAGGRNNEQFF.

The chain employs TRBV20-1 and TRBJ1-2, with D maybe TRBD1 (5 bases). This CDR3 region has 13 residues. Trimming stripped 8 bases from V and 5 bases from J, with 18 bases between. CDR1 and CDR2 (germline): DFQATT, SNEGSKA (reference sequence). The CDR3 loop is CSSSWGPRYGYTF. CDR3 nucleotides: TGCAGTTCTTCCTGGGGACCGAGATATGGCTACACCTTC.

This chain connects TRBV7-3 to TRBJ2-3; no reliable D call. Germline CDR1 SGHTA, CDR2 FQGTGA. With 5 bases removed from V and 0 bases from J, the gap between germline ends came to 3 bases. This CDR3 has 12 amino acids. This CDR3 is CASSESTDTQYF. The CDR3 bases are TGTGCCAGCAGCGAGAGCACAGATACGCAGTATTTT.

This clonotype was detected only a few times. The V gene is TRBV3-1, the J gene TRBJ2-7; D remains ambiguous. CDR3 length: 16 amino acids. The V end lost 0 bases, the J end lost 2 bases, and 14 bases lay between the germline ends. Germline CDR1 reads LGHDT; CDR2 reads YNNKEL (reference sequence). The chain's CDR3 is CASSQDLRQSTYEQYF. DNA for the CDR3: TGTGCCAGCAGCCAAGATCTCAGGCAGAGTACCTACGAGCAGTACTTC.

This clonotype is medium-sized by share. J is TRBJ2-3 and V is TRBV12-3 or TRBV12-4, with 8 bases matching TRBD2. After removal of 4 bases from V and 5 bases from J, the junction contained 5 bases not matched to a gene. The CDR3 covers 14 residues. The CDR3 DNA follows: TGTGCCAGCAGTTACGGGGGGGCCGGAGATACGCAGTATTTT. Translated, it gives CASSYGGAGDTQYF.

This clonotype was picked up many times. This chain uses TRBV6-2 or TRBV6-3 with TRBJ1-5; unclear D gene. This CDR3 has 18 amino acids. V lost 8 bases, J lost 0 bases, and 23 bases lay in between. Looked up from germline, CDR1 is MNHEY and CDR2 is SVGEGT. CDR3: CASPKMPLDLYSNQPQHF. The CDR3 DNA sequence: TGTGCCAGCCCCAAGATGCCCCTGGACCTTTATAGCAATCAGCCCCAGCATTTT.

This clonotype occurred a few times. The chain couples TRBV5-4 to TRBJ2-3, with D possibly TRBD2 on 6 matching bases. Looked up from germline, CDR1 is SGHNT and CDR2 is YYREEE (reference sequence). Trimming pared 4 bases from V and 5 bases from J, leaving 20 bases between. The CDR3 has 16 residues. CDR3 DNA sequence: TGTGCCAGCAGCACCAACTGGGGAGCCGGGGGAGATACGCAGTATTTT. This codes for CASSTNWGAGGDTQYF.

This sequence joins TRBV6-5 and TRBJ2-7; 7 bases are shared with TRBD1. V was clipped by 5 bases and J by 5 bases; unmatched bases: 9. CDR3 length: 14 amino acids. Germline CDR1 is MNHEY and CDR2 is SVGAGI. CDR3 sequence reads: CASSALTGSNEQYV. The CDR3 region has the DNA TGTGCCAGCAGTGCGCTGACAGGGTCCAACGAGCAGTACGTC.

The V and J genes are TRBV20-1 and TRBJ2-5; the D gene is possibly TRBD2 (6 bases). Trimming took off 4 bases at V and 1 base at J, with 13 bases between the two ends. Germline V gives CDR1 DFQATT, CDR2 SNEGSKA (reference sequence). This CDR3 has 14 amino acids. CDR3 amino acids: CSAMIAEFQETQYF. The CDR3 DNA reads as TGCAGTGCTATGATAGCGGAGTTCCAAGAGACCCAGTACTTC.

The gene calls are TRBV19 and TRBJ1-1; D gene ambiguous. The length of the CDR3 is 14 residues. Trimming shortened V by 3 bases and J by 1 base, and 9 bases separated the two germline ends. The germline V gene encodes CDR1 LNHDA and CDR2 SQIVND (reference sequence). CDR3 region: CASSISPGNTEAFF. The CDR3 DNA follows: TGTGCCAGTAGTATTAGTCCCGGGAACACTGAAGCTTTCTTT.

The chain recombines TRBV10-3 with TRBJ2-2; TRBD1 or TRBD2 may be the D gene (5 bases each). The CDR3 contains 14 residues. Per the germline V gene, CDR1 is ENHRY and CDR2 is SYGVKD. V was clipped by 10 bases and J by 5 bases, with 17 bases between them. The CDR3 sequence is CATTGTTWTGELFF. The CDR3 DNA follows: TGTGCCACCACGGGGACCACGTGGACCGGGGAGCTGTTTTTT.

This clonotype was recorded at least ten times. This chain uses TRBV24-1 with TRBJ2-1; the match to TRBD2 covers 8 bases. The CDR3 spans 15 residues. With 5 bases clipped from V and 2 bases from J, the junction kept 4 bases outside the gene matches. Germline V lookup: CDR1 KGHDR, CDR2 SFDVKD. CDR3 in DNA: TGTGCCACCAGTGCCGCGGGGGGTCCCTACAATGAGCAGTTCTTC. Translation gives CATSAAGGPYNEQFF.

This clonotype was counted only a few times. The chain joins TRBV5-1 to TRBJ1-2; no definite D call. The length of the CDR3 is 14 residues. CDR1 and CDR2 from the germline V gene are SGHRS and YFSETQ. V lost 2 bases, J lost 6 bases, and 14 bases lay in between. As DNA, the CDR3 is TGCGCCAGCAGCTTCGGCGTTTGGACTGATGGCTACACCTTC. Amino acids: CASSFGVWTDGYTF.

The V call is TRBV6-2 or TRBV6-3, the J call TRBJ2-1; TRBD2 might be the D (7 bases). The germline CDR1 and CDR2 sequences are MNHEY and SVGEGT. Trimming stripped 5 bases from V and 9 bases from J, with 17 bases between. The CDR3 is 14 amino acids. CDR3 bases: TGTGCCAGCAGTCCCCGGGGGGCGTACGGTGAGCAGTTCTTC. Its translation is CASSPRGAYGEQFF.

The sample holds many counts of this clonotype. The V gene is TRBV4-2, the J gene TRBJ2-2; unclear D gene. Trimming stripped 0 bases from V and 1 base from J, with 6 bases between. This CDR3 region has 15 residues. Germline CDR1 is LGHNA and CDR2 is YNFKEQ. CDR3: CASSQDQKNTGELFF. The CDR3 region has the DNA TGTGCCAGCAGCCAAGATCAGAAGAACACCGGGGAGCTGTTTTTT.

The rearrangement joins TRBV6-2 or TRBV6-3 to TRBJ2-1; D not certain. CDR1 is MNHEY and CDR2 is SVGEGT in the germline V gene. The length of the CDR3 is 13 residues. Between the trimmed V and J ends, which lost 2 bases and 2 bases, there was a span of 4 bases. The CDR3 DNA follows: TGTGCCAGCAGTTACCCACCCTACAATGAGCAGTTCTTC. Its protein product is CASSYPPYNEQFF.